These T cell receptor beta chains were read from a single sample in a study of blood T cell repertoires in COVID-19. Libraries were prepared by immunoSEQ multiplex PCR; TCRdb keeps only in-frame clonotypes and omits some of them. The sample has about 240,000 clones, approximately 86% seen once; the top ten hold 7.1%. The sequencing input was peripheral blood. These receptors all stem from a woman in her 70s with active or convalescent COVID-19. Each CDR3 is given with its conserved first and last residue. The D gene is left open where the match is weak.

>-|TRBJ2-5|TRBV5-1
CASSFTSIGETQYF
TGCGCCAGCAGCTTTACCTCCATCGGGGAGACCCAGTACTTC
>-|TRBJ1-1|TRBV4-3
CASSQEHPNTEAFF
TGCGCCAGCAGCCAAGAACATCCTAACACTGAAGCTTTCTTT
>-|TRBJ2-5|TRBV9
CASSVPAEQETQYF
TGTGCCAGCAGCGTCCCAGCGGAACAAGAGACCCAGTACTTC
>-|TRBJ1-5|TRBV6-5
CASSLERGGQPQHF
TGTGCCAGCAGTCTTGAAAGGGGCGGTCAGCCCCAGCATTTT
>TRBD2|TRBJ2-5|TRBV29-1
CSVRGGETQYF
TGCAGCGTCCGGGGGGGAGAGACCCAGTACTTC
>-|TRBJ1-1|TRBV3-1/TRBV3-2
CASSLRGLLGNTEAFF
TGTGCCAGCAGCCTCCGAGGGTTACTTGGGAACACTGAAGCTTTCTTT
>TRBD2|TRBJ2-1|TRBV7-2
CASSTGTSGFNEQFF
TGTGCCAGCAGCACCGGGACTAGCGGGTTCAATGAGCAGTTCTTC
>-|TRBJ2-1|TRBV6-2/TRBV6-3
CASSYEAGSYNEQFF
TGTGCCAGCAGTTACGAGGCGGGGAGTTACAATGAGCAGTTCTTC
>-|TRBJ1-2|TRBV5-1
CASSLDSNYGYTF
TGCGCCAGCAGCTTGGACAGTAACTATGGCTACACCTTC
>-|TRBJ1-1|TRBV5-1
CASSLAGSPFSGSTEAFF
TGCGCCAGCAGCTTAGCCGGGTCCCCCTTCTCCGGTTCCACTGAAGCTTTCTTT
>-|TRBJ2-5|TRBV5-1
CASSLRQAIQETQYF
TGCGCCAGCAGCTTACGGCAGGCCATCCAAGAGACCCAGTACTTC